The present entry profiles one TCR beta chain with its context. The V end was cut by 3 bases, the J end by 7 bases, with 10 bases between. The CDR3 loop spans 13 amino acids. Germline V gene sequence: CDR1 MNHEY, CDR2 SMNVEV (reference sequence). The source of the sample is a study of T cell changes during pregnancy in multiple sclerosis. Assay used: immunoSEQ multiplex PCR; TCRdb lists only in-frame clones, some missing. This table holds more than 75,000 clones, approximately 94% found once. The sequencing used peripheral blood, collected in the third trimester of pregnancy. The clonotype comes from a female donor with multiple sclerosis, enrolled in a pregnancy study. The chain couples TRBV27 to TRBJ2-1, with unresolved D. The CDR3 region is CASSFSSYNEQFF. In DNA form, the CDR3 reads TGTGCCAGCAGTTTCTCCTCTTATAATGAGCAGTTCTTC.